A single sample gave rise to the 2 T cell receptor beta chains below, sequenced in a study of CD8 T cells in Susac syndrome. A quantity of about 0.45 to 1 ug RNA underwent reverse transcription using random hexamers. TCRdb itself ran the immunoSEQ multiplex PCR reads through MiXCR, one entry per CDR3 protein. The sample carries roughly 250,000 distinct CDR3 sequences, about 95% recorded once. The sample was CD4+ T cells from PBMCs. These receptors were obtained from a human donor with Susac syndrome.

This chain uses TRBV5-4 with TRBJ2-3; 7 nucleotides line up with TRBD1. CDR3 length: 13 residues. The ends lost 5 bases at V and 14 bases at J; junction bases unmatched: 14. Germline-derived CDR1 and CDR2 are SGHNT and YYREEE (reference sequence). In DNA, the CDR3 is TGTGCCAGCAGTTATTACGGGACAGACGTTTGGTATTTT. Protein product: CASSYYGTDVWYF. The full variable domain, completed using reference TRBV5-4 and TRBJ2-3, is ETGVTQSPTHLIKTRGQQVTLRCSSQSGHNTVSWYQQALGQGPQFIFQYYREEENGRGNFPPRFSGLQFPNYSSELNVNALELDDSALYLCASSYYGTDVWYFGPGTRLTVL.

This chain connects TRBV5-1 to TRBJ2-7; possible D gene TRBD2, 6 bases. CDR3 size: 17 residues. Per germline, CDR1 SGHRS and CDR2 YFSETQ. V gave up 0 bases and J gave up 2 bases, with 18 bases separating them. The chain's CDR3 is CASSLEGVTTGAYEQYF. The CDR3, as DNA: TGCGCCAGCAGCTTGGAAGGAGTCACAACGGGAGCCTACGAGCAGTACTTC.